The present T cell receptor (beta chain) was sequenced within a study of T cells in Graves' hyperthyroidism and ophthalmopathy. CDR3 length: 14 amino acids. Trimming removed 4 bases from V and 5 bases from J; junction bases left unmatched: 7. Germline V lookup: CDR1 SGHRS, CDR2 YFSETQ. Newly diagnosed hyperthyroidism, duration under 2 months, in patients aged 18 to 65. What was amplified from RNA transcripts were TCR beta CDR3 regions. The TCR CDR3 was amplified in a first-round RT-PCR using the HTBI primer set. MiXCR, applied by TCRdb to the multiplex PCR reads, yields one record per CDR3 protein. The sample yields about 610,000 distinct CDR3 sequences, 46% seen once. This clonotype was seen at least ten times.

This TCR derives from a woman aged 18 to 35 with Graves' hyperthyroidism. Sequencing was performed on peripheral blood or thyroid tissue (not recorded which). The genes are TRBV5-1 and TRBJ2-7; TRBD1 aligns across 9 bases. CDR3 DNA sequence: TGCGCCAGCAGCCAGGACAGGGGATTGGACGAGCAGTACTTC. Its translation is CASSQDRGLDEQYF.